This T cell receptor (beta chain) was profiled in a study of cytomegalovirus exposure and HLA in healthy donors. The PCR made use of 60 Vbeta and 13 Jbeta primers. TCRdb's copy holds only in-frame clones and misses some; the assay was immunoSEQ multiplex PCR. The data hold roughly 150,000 clones, with around 77% observed a single time. This CDR3 has 13 amino acids. The germline V gene has CDR1 GTSNPN and CDR2 SVGIG (reference sequence). Deletions cut 1 base from V and 5 bases from J, with 12 bases between. Sequencing was performed on PBMCs. The chain links TRBV30 to TRBJ2-7; no firm D call. This TCR derives from a man aged 30 to 39 in good health and CMV-seronegative. CDR3 coding DNA: TGTGCCTGGAGTGCCCCCTATGGGCACGAGCAGTACTTC. Translated: CAWSAPYGHEQYF.